The 14 T cell receptor beta chains given below trace back to one sample, sequenced in a study of blood T cell repertoires in COVID-19. Sequencing was performed with immunoSEQ multiplex PCR; in TCRdb, only in-frame clones are kept and a portion is missing. Of 150,000 or so clones listed, 80% to 90% are singletons. The sequencing sample was made of peripheral blood. The receptors derive from a woman aged 45-65 years with acute or convalescent COVID-19.

This chain uses TRBV7-2 with TRBJ1-3; D is ambiguous. Germline V gene sequence: CDR1 SGHTA, CDR2 FQGNSA. There are 15 residues in the CDR3. Trimming took 3 bases from V and 1 from J, leaving 10 bases between them. DNA of the CDR3: TGTGCCAGCAGCTTCGTGAGCGGGTCTGGAAACACCATATATTTT. This gives the protein CASSFVSGSGNTIYF. The full variable domain, its missing parts supplied by reference TRBV7-2 and TRBJ1-3, is GAGVSQSPSNKVTEKGKDVELRCDPISGHTALYWYRQSLGQGLEFLIYFQGNSAPDKSGLPSDRFSAERTGGSVSTLTIQRTQQEDSAVYLCASSFVSGSGNTIYFGEGSWLTVV.

J is TRBJ2-3 and V is TRBV7-2; weak D call: TRBD2 (6 bases). The CDR3 is 14 residues long. The germline gives CDR1 SGHTA, CDR2 FQGNSA. The V end was cut by 4 bases, the J end by 2 bases, with 10 bases between. The DNA of the CDR3 is TGTGCCAGCAGCTCTTGGACTAACACAGATACGCAGTATTTT. This encodes CASSSWTNTDTQYF.

In DNA, the CDR3 is TGTGCCAGCAGCCCCCCCCTAGCGGGAGGGAACACCGGGGAGCTGTTTTTT. Its translation: CASSPPLAGGNTGELFF. The chain recombines TRBV3-1 (or the pseudogene TRBV3-2) with TRBJ2-2; 11 bases fit TRBD2. Germline V gene sequence: CDR1 LGHDT, CDR2 YNNKEL (reference sequence). The CDR3 has 17 amino acids. With 4 bases clipped from V and 1 base from J, the junction kept 5 bases outside the gene matches.

CDR3: CASSRGSGETDTQYF. CDR3 DNA: TGCGCCAGCAGCCGGGGGAGCGGGGAAACAGATACGCAGTATTTT. V and J are TRBV5-1 and TRBJ2-3; TRBD2 matches at 7 bases. CDR3 length equals 15 residues. V lost 4 bases, J lost 3 bases, and 8 bases stayed unmatched. Germline loops: CDR1 SGHRS, CDR2 YFSETQ.

The chain links TRBV27 to TRBJ2-1; 7 nucleotides match TRBD2. CDR3 size: 14 residues. CDR1 and CDR2 (germline): MNHEY, SMNVEV (reference sequence). Trimming at V came to 3 bases and at J to 10 bases, leaving 9 bases not matched to a gene. Here the CDR3 DNA reads TGTGCCAGCAGTTTCGTGGCGGGAGTTAGCGAGCAGTTCTTC. Residues: CASSFVAGVSEQFF.

This chain joins TRBV13 and TRBJ2-5; D is possibly TRBD1 (5 bases). V lost 5 bases and J 6 bases, leaving 13 bases between the germline ends. The V gene's germline CDR1 is PRHDT and CDR2 FYEKMQ (reference sequence). The CDR3 consists of 13 residues. The CDR3: CASSLGPRKTQYF. In DNA form, the CDR3 reads TGTGCCAGCAGCCTGGGGCCCCGGAAGACCCAGTACTTC.

V gene TRBV4-2 combines with J gene TRBJ1-4, with 7 positions matching TRBD1. V trimming: 3 bases; J trimming: 7 bases; junction bases outside the gene matches: 11. The CDR3 sequence is 16 residues long. The germline V gene has CDR1 LGHNA and CDR2 YNFKEQ. The CDR3 region has the DNA TGTGCCAGCAGCCACTCTGGGGACAGTAGAGGTGAAAAACTGTTTTTT. This gives the protein CASSHSGDSRGEKLFF.

This chain's CDR3 is CASSPFQEGSPLHF. CDR3 coding DNA: TGTGCCAGCTCACCCTTCCAAGAGGGCTCACCCCTCCACTTT. The chain carries TRBV18 and TRBJ1-6; D ambiguous. This CDR3 contains 14 residues. Germline values: CDR1 KGHSH, CDR2 LQKENI. V lost 3 bases and J lost 10, with 13 bases in between.

This clone was seen a few times. The chain combines TRBV10-2 with TRBJ1-4; maybe TRBD1 (5 bases). Germline values: CDR1 WSHSY, CDR2 SAAADI. V was cut by 7 bases and J by 8 bases, with 17 bases left in between. The CDR3 loop spans 14 amino acids. Here the CDR3 DNA reads TGCGCCAGCACTAGCGGGGACCTCCGGGAAAAACTGTTTTTT. As protein: CASTSGDLREKLFF.

This clone was counted between two and nine times. In DNA form, the CDR3 reads TGTGCCAGCAGTTCCACCGGGACTAGCGGGGTGAGGGCCGGGGAGCTGTTTTTT. Translation: CASSSTGTSGVRAGELFF. The genes are TRBV6-2 or TRBV6-3 and TRBJ2-2; TRBD2 agrees at 13 bases. The CDR3 sequence is 18 residues long. Germline V gene lookup returns CDR1 MNHEY and CDR2 SVGEGT. Germline trimming cut 4 bases from V and 6 bases from J; bases unmatched to any gene: 11.

J is TRBJ1-1 and V is TRBV7-9; 8 bases map to TRBD1. The CDR3 is made up of 12 amino acids. With V trimmed by 5 bases and J by 11 bases, 7 bases remained unmatched. Germline CDR1 and CDR2: SEHNR and FQNEAQ (reference sequence). CDR3 region: CASSPGDRGAFF. CDR3 DNA sequence: TGTGCCAGCAGCCCAGGTGACAGGGGTGCTTTCTTT.

J is TRBJ1-2 and V is TRBV28, with D tentatively TRBD1 (6 bases). The CDR3 consists of 14 residues. In germline, CDR1 is MDHEN, CDR2 SYDVKM. The V end was cut by 7 bases, the J end by 4 bases, with 16 bases between. The CDR3 DNA follows: TGTGCCAGCAATCAGGGGTTTCCCCCCTATGGCTACACCTTC. This sequence encodes CASNQGFPPYGYTF.

The V gene is TRBV19, the J gene TRBJ2-3; 10 bases match TRBD2. The CDR3 totals 16 residues. V was clipped by 3 bases and J by 5 bases; unmatched bases: 8. Germline V gene lookup returns CDR1 LNHDA and CDR2 SQIVND (reference sequence). CDR3 in amino acids: CASSITSGALVDTQYF. As DNA, the CDR3 is TGTGCCAGTAGTATCACTAGCGGGGCCTTGGTAGATACGCAGTATTTT.

The chain carries TRBV6-1 and TRBJ1-1, with D possibly being TRBD1 (6 bases). V gave up 1 base and J gave up 5 bases, with 17 bases separating them. CDR1 and CDR2 (germline): MNHNS, SASEGT. The CDR3 loop spans 16 amino acids. This chain's CDR3 is CASSEGAGAWGTEAFF. CDR3 DNA sequence: TGTGCCAGCAGTGAAGGGGCAGGGGCTTGGGGGACTGAAGCTTTCTTT.